This entry concerns a single T cell receptor (beta chain). Its target is unknown. Clones were read by immunoSEQ multiplex PCR, and TCRdb kept only the in-frame ones, dropping some. The data show 14,000 to 15,000 clones, around 68% seen once. DNA was extracted from unsorted cell suspensions stored frozen. This sample is part of a study of immune cell composition in non-small cell lung cancer. Trimming removed 5 bases from V and 0 bases from J; junction bases left unmatched: 12. This CDR3 spans 17 amino acids. Points from the study as a whole: Tumour-reactive clones were not shown to match dominant in vivo tumour clones. Lung squamous cell carcinoma tumours had significantly higher top 10 clone scores and productive clonality than lung adenocarcinoma. Tumour-associated clones >0.5% occurred in roughly a third of adenocarcinomas, less than 80% of squamous.

The TCR was taken from a human donor with non-small cell lung cancer. V usage is TRBV5-3 and J usage is TRBJ2-5, with 8 bases fitting TRBD2. TRBV5-3 is an open reading frame whose function is uncertain. Sequences were obtained from lung tumor tissue. The CDR3 is CARRGWERGIHQETQYF. For the CDR3, the DNA is TGTGCCAGAAGGGGGTGGGAGCGGGGGATTCACCAAGAGACCCAGTACTTC.